These T cell receptor beta chains were read from a single sample in a study of T-cell reconstitution after alpha-beta-depleted transplantation in children. Using its own MiXCR run on the PCR reads, TCRdb lists one record per CDR3 protein. The data hold about 870,000 distinct CDR3 sequences, with roughly 16% observed a single time. Sequencing used PBMCs, mostly from graft donor cells, obtained 360 days after TCRalphabeta/CD19-depleted stem cell transplant. These receptors were obtained from a male patient between 10 and 17 years old who had a stem cell transplant for acute lymphoblastic leukemia, so the T cells may come from the graft donor. The CDR3 runs from the conserved cysteine through the conserved F or W. The D gene is left open where the match is weak. Not every row has a clone size; where given, it reads once, few, many or a size class.

v_call,j_call,clone_size,d_call,cdr3_aa,cdr3_nt
TRBV5-1,TRBJ1-1,few,.,CASSLGQHMNTEAFF,TGCGCCAGCAGCTTGGGACAGCACATGAACACTGAAGCTTTCTTT
TRBV11-1,TRBJ2-1,many,TRBD2,CASSLSSGSPNEQFF,TGTGCCAGCAGCTTAAGTAGCGGGAGCCCCAATGAGCAGTTCTTC
TRBV7-9,TRBJ2-1,.,.,CASSLASGTWTYEQFF,TGTGCCAGCAGCTTAGCATCCGGGACTTGGACCTATGAGCAGTTCTTC
TRBV15,TRBJ2-5,.,.,CATSSRTYPQETQYF,TGTGCCACCAGCTCTAGGACATACCCGCAAGAGACCCAGTACTTC
TRBV2,TRBJ2-3,many,.,CASHPPDTQYF,TGTGCCAGTCATCCGCCGGATACGCAGTATTTT
TRBV2,TRBJ1-2,.,.,CASSVQGRANYGYTF,TGTGCCAGCAGTGTACAGGGCCGGGCTAACTATGGCTACACCTTC
TRBV6-6,TRBJ2-7,few,TRBD1,CASSGPGQGAYEQYF,TGTGCCAGCAGTGGACCGGGACAGGGGGCATACGAGCAGTACTTC
TRBV12-3/TRBV12-4,TRBJ2-7,many,TRBD1,CASSQTGIFVTEQYF,TGTGCCAGCAGTCAGACAGGGATCTTTGTGACGGAGCAGTACTTC
TRBV29-1,TRBJ2-7,many,.,CSVEDAGYEQYF,TGCAGCGTTGAAGATGCGGGCTACGAGCAGTACTTC
TRBV12-3/TRBV12-4,TRBJ2-1,many,TRBD1,CASSLDRGSAPNEQFF,TGTGCCAGCAGTTTAGACAGGGGATCGGCCCCCAATGAGCAGTTCTTC
TRBV7-9,TRBJ2-3,.,TRBD2,CASSLRSSRERTDTQYF,TGTGCCAGCAGCTTGAGGTCTTCGCGGGAGCGCACAGATACGCAGTATTTT
TRBV11-2,TRBJ2-5,.,.,CASKTGRKAARKETQYF,TGTGCCAGCAAAACGGGGCGAAAAGCGGCCCGTAAAGAGACCCAGTACTTC
TRBV5-1,TRBJ1-4,.,TRBD1,CASSYRTGPNEKLFF,TGCGCCAGCAGCTACAGGACAGGGCCCAATGAAAAACTGTTTTTT
TRBV7-8,TRBJ1-4,.,.,CASSLYGATNEKLFF,TGTGCCAGCAGCCTGTACGGTGCAACTAATGAAAAACTGTTTTTT
TRBV12-3/TRBV12-4,TRBJ2-5,.,TRBD2,CASSLRWLAGEPGIETQYF,TGTGCCAGCAGTTTACGGTGGCTAGCGGGGGAGCCTGGTATAGAGACCCAGTACTTC
TRBV6-1,TRBJ2-3,.,.,CASSAPRLEMGTDTQYF,TGTGCCAGCAGCGCCCCGCGTCTAGAAATGGGCACAGATACGCAGTATTTT
TRBV7-9,TRBJ2-3,few,.,CASSPQGRGTDTQYF,TGTGCCAGCAGCCCACAGGGAAGGGGCACAGATACGCAGTATTTT
TRBV4-1,TRBJ2-7,.,.,CASSQVSRGLAGLYEQYF,TGCGCCAGCAGCCAAGTCTCCAGGGGGCTAGCGGGACTCTACGAGCAGTACTTC
TRBV2,TRBJ2-1,.,TRBD2,CASPPTSAASSYNEQFF,TGTGCCAGCCCACCGACTAGCGCGGCCAGCTCCTACAATGAGCAGTTCTTC
TRBV27,TRBJ2-7,.,.,CASSELPNSYEQYF,TGTGCCAGCAGCGAGCTACCCAACTCCTACGAGCAGTACTTC
TRBV7-2,TRBJ2-7,.,.,CASSLLFTYEQYF,TGTGCCAGCAGCTTACTGTTCACCTACGAGCAGTACTTC
TRBV5-1,TRBJ2-1,.,TRBD1,CASSFRQGAANEQFF,TGCGCCAGCAGCTTTAGACAGGGGGCCGCCAATGAGCAGTTCTTC
TRBV11-2,TRBJ2-1,few,.,CASSSFPQGLYNEQFF,TGTGCCAGCAGCTCTTTTCCCCAGGGACTCTACAATGAGCAGTTCTTC
TRBV11-2,TRBJ2-2,.,.,CASSLEALENTGELFF,TGTGCCAGCAGCCTTGAAGCACTAGAAAACACCGGGGAGCTGTTTTTT
TRBV18,TRBJ2-6,.,TRBD1,CASSPLGQGLSGANVLTF,TGTGCCAGCTCACCATTAGGACAGGGGCTCTCTGGGGCCAACGTCCTGACTTTC
TRBV7-7,TRBJ2-1,few,TRBD2,CASSLTLAANEQFF,TGTGCCAGCAGCTTAACCCTAGCGGCCAATGAGCAGTTCTTC
TRBV28,TRBJ1-3,once,.,CASSLVTLPRPGNTIYF,TGTGCCAGCAGTTTAGTGACTCTTCCCAGACCTGGAAACACCATATATTTT
TRBV11-2,TRBJ2-1,.,.,CASNHLNEQFF,TGTGCCAGCAACCACCTAAATGAGCAGTTCTTC
TRBV11-3,TRBJ2-5,.,TRBD1,CASSLDRERETQYF,TGTGCCAGCAGCTTGGACAGGGAGAGGGAGACCCAGTACTTC
TRBV29-1,TRBJ2-1,.,.,CSVPGTAGGPGSTF,TGCAGCGTGCCCGGGACTGCTGGGGGGCCTGGTTCCACCTTC
TRBV4-1,TRBJ2-7,.,TRBD1,CASSLNRGEGYEQYF,TGCGCCAGCAGCCTAAACAGGGGGGAAGGCTACGAGCAGTACTTC
TRBV5-1,TRBJ2-7,few,TRBD2,CASSGPSGVSYEQYF,TGCGCCAGCAGCGGGCCCAGCGGGGTTTCCTACGAGCAGTACTTC
TRBV29-1,TRBJ2-7,.,TRBD1,CSVRGTGYEQYF,TGCAGCGTTCGGGGGACAGGGTACGAGCAGTACTTC
TRBV4-1,TRBJ2-5,few,.,CASSQELGVGETQYF,TGCGCCAGCAGCCAAGAGTTGGGGGTCGGGGAGACCCAGTACTTC
TRBV6-5,TRBJ1-2,few,.,CASMGANYGYTF,TGTGCCAGCATGGGGGCTAACTATGGCTACACCTTC
TRBV20-1,TRBJ2-7,.,.,CSAGIQTYEQYF,TGCAGTGCGGGTATACAAACCTACGAGCAGTACTTC
TRBV5-1,TRBJ2-7,many,.,CASSIQNVFTYEQYF,TGCGCCAGCAGCATTCAAAACGTCTTTACCTACGAGCAGTACTTC